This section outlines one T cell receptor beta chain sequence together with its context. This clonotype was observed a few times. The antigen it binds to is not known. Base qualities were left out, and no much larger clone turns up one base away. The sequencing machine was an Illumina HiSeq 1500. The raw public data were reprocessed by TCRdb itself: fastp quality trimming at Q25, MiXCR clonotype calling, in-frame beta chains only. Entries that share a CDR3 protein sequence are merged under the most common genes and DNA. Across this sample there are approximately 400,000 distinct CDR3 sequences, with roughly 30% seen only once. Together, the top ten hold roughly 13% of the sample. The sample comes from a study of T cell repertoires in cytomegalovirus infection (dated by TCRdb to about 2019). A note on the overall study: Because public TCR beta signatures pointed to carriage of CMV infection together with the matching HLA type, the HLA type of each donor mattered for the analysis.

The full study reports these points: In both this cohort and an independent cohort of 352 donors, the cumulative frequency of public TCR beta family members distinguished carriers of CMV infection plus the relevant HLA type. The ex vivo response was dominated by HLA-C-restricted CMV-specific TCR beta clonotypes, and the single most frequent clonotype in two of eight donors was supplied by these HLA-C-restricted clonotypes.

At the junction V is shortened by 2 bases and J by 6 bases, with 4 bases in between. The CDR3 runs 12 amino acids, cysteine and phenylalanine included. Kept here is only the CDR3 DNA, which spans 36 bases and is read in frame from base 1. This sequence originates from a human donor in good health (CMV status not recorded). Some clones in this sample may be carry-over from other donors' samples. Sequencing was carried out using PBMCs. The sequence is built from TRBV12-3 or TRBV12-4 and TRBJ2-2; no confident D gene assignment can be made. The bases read TGTGCCAGCAGTTTAATGTCCGGGGAGCTGTTTTTT. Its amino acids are CASSLMSGELFF.